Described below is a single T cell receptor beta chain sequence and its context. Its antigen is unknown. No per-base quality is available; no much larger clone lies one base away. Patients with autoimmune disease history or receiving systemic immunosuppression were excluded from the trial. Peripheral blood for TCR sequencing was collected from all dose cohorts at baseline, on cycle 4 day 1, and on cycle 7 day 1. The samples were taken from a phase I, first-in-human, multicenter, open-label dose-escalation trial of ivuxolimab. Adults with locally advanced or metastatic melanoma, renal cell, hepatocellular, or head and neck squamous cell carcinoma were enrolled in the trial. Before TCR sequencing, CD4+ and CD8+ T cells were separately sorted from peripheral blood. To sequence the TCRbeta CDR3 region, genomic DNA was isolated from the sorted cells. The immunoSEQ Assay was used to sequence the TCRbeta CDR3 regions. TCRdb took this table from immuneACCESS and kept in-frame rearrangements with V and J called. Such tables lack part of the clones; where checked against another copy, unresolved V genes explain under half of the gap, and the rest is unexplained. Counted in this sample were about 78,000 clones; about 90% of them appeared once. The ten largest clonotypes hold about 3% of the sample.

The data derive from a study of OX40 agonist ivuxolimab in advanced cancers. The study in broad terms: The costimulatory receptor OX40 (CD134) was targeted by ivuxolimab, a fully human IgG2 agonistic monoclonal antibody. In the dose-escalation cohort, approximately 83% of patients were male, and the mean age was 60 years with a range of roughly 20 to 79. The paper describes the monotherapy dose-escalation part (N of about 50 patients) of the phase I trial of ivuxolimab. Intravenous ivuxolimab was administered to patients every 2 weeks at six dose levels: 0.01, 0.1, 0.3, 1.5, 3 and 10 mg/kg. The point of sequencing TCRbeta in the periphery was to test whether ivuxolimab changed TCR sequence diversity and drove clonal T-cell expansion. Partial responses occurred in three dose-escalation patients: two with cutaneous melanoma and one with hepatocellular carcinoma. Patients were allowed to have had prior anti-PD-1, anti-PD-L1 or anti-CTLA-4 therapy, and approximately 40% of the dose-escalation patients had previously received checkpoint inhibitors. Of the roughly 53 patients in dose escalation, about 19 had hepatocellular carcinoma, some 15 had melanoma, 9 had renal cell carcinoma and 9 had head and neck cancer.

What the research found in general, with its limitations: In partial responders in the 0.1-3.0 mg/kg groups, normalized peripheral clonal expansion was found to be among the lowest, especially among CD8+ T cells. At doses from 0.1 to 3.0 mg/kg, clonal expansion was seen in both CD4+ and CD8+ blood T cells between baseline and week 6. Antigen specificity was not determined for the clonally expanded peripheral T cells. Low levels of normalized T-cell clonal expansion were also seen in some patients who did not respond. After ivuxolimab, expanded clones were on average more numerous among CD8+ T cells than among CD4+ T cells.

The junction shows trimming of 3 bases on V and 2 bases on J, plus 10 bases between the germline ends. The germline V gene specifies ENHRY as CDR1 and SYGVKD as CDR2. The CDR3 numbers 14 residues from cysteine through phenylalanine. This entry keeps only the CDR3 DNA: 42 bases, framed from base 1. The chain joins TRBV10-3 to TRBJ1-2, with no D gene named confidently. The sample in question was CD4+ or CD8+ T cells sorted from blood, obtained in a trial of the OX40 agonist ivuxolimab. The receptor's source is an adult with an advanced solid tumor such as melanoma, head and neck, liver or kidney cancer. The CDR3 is CAISDIGRNYGYTF. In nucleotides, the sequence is TGTGCCATCAGTGATATCGGCAGGAACTATGGCTACACCTTC.